A single sample is the source of the 15 T cell receptor beta chains below, sequenced in a study of blood T cell repertoires in COVID-19. Libraries were prepared by immunoSEQ multiplex PCR; TCRdb keeps only in-frame clonotypes and omits some of them. The profile covers around 200,000 clones, with 65% to 85% appearing a single time and approximately 2.9% taken by the ten largest. The sequencing sample was made of peripheral blood. The receptors were sampled from a man aged 50 to 59 with active or convalescent COVID-19.

This sequence joins TRBV3-1 (or the pseudogene TRBV3-2) and TRBJ2-7, with TRBD1 matching 9 bases. J lost 6 bases, V lost 4 bases, and 10 bases had no gene match. The CDR3 totals 15 residues. CDR1 and CDR2 (germline): LGHDT, YNNKEL (reference sequence). The DNA for the CDR3 is TGTGCCAGCAGCCTCTCGGACAGGGGCACGGGCGAGCAGTACTTC. Protein: CASSLSDRGTGEQYF.

V gene TRBV5-1 combines with J gene TRBJ1-2; 8 positions match TRBD1. The germline gives CDR1 SGHRS, CDR2 YFSETQ. J gave up 2 bases and V 0 bases, and 9 bases lay outside the gene matches. CDR3 length: 17 amino acids. The CDR3 protein is CASSLDGQGNWNYGYTF. CDR3 DNA sequence: TGCGCCAGCAGCTTGGACGGACAGGGCAATTGGAACTATGGCTACACCTTC. The full variable domain, rest sourced from reference TRBV5-1 and TRBJ1-2, is KAGVTQTPRYLIKTRGQQVTLSCSPISGHRSVSWYQQTPGQGLQFLFEYFSETQRNKGNFPGRFSGRQFSNSRSEMNVSTLELGDSALYLCASSLDGQGNWNYGYTFGSGTRLTVV.

This chain connects TRBV30 to TRBJ1-2; D is ambiguous. V dropped 2 bases and J dropped 4 bases, with 11 bases sitting between them. The CDR3 is 13 amino acids. The germline CDR1 and CDR2 sequences are GTSNPN and SVGIG (reference sequence). The CDR3 coding sequence is TGTGCCTGGAGTCTCCTCCAGATCTATGGCTACACCTTC. Encoded protein: CAWSLLQIYGYTF. The full variable domain, its missing parts supplied by reference TRBV30 and TRBJ1-2, is SQTIHQWPATLVQPVGSPLSLECTVEGTSNPNLYWYRQAAGRGLQLLFYSVGIGQISSEVPQNLSASRPQDRQFILSSKKLLLSDSGFYLCAWSLLQIYGYTFGSGTRLTVV.

The CDR3 coding sequence is TGCGCCAGCAGCTTGGTTCCAGGGGGTGGAGAAACTGAAGCTTTCTTT. This gives the protein CASSLVPGGGETEAFF. The chain couples TRBV5-1 to TRBJ1-1, with TRBD1 identical over 7 bases. V lost 0 bases, J lost 5 bases, and 10 bases stayed unmatched. CDR1 and CDR2 (germline): SGHRS, YFSETQ. The CDR3 has 16 amino acids.

J is TRBJ1-2 and V is TRBV12-5; D may be TRBD1 (5 bases). The germline gives CDR1 LGHNT, CDR2 FRNRAP. The CDR3 runs to 14 residues. The ends were cut back, 6 bases at V and 2 bases at J, with 13 bases in the middle. In nucleotides, the CDR3 is TGTGCTAGTGGGGGGGGATTGTCGAACTATGGCTACACCTTC. Translated, it gives CASGGGLSNYGYTF. The full variable domain, with the rest looked up from reference TRBV12-5 and TRBJ1-2, is DARVTQTPRHKVTEMGQEVTMRCQPILGHNTVFWYRQTMMQGLELLAYFRNRAPLDDSGMPKDRFSAEMPDATLATLKIQPSEPRDSAVYFCASGGGLSNYGYTFGSGTRLTVV.

The chain employs TRBV5-1 and TRBJ2-3; D is possibly TRBD2 (6 bases). The germline CDR1 and CDR2 sequences are SGHRS and YFSETQ. Trimming cost V 0 bases and J 1 base, with 12 bases left between them. This CDR3 has 16 amino acids. The CDR3 region is CASSLVRDSRTDTQYF. Here the CDR3 DNA reads TGCGCCAGCAGCTTGGTGAGGGACTCACGCACAGATACGCAGTATTTT.

The chain is built from TRBV28 and TRBJ1-4; D uncertain. Germline loops: CDR1 MDHEN, CDR2 SYDVKM. Trimming pared 7 bases from V and 7 bases from J, leaving 7 bases between. This CDR3 has 11 amino acids. In nucleotides, the CDR3 is TGTGCCAGCACCAACAGTGAAAAACTGTTTTTT. It translates to CASTNSEKLFF. Complete variable domain (other parts from reference TRBV28 and TRBJ1-4): DVKVTQSSRYLVKRTGEKVFLECVQDMDHENMFWYRQDPGLGLRLIYFSYDVKMKEKGDIPEGYSVSREKKERFSLILESASTNQTSMYLCASTNSEKLFFGSGTQLSVL.

The CDR3 nucleotides are TGTGCCACCAGTGAACGGACAGGGGGCGTTTCTGGGGAGCTGTTTTTT. Its protein is CATSERTGGVSGELFF. This sequence joins TRBV24-1 and TRBJ2-2; 11 bases fit TRBD1. The CDR3 runs 16 residues. The germline gives CDR1 KGHDR, CDR2 SFDVKD. The J segment lost 8 bases and the V segment lost 4 bases, leaving 8 bases of the junction unmatched.

The genes are TRBV30 and TRBJ1-1; D not certain. Deletions cut 0 bases from V and 10 bases from J, with 9 bases between. The germline V gene encodes CDR1 GTSNPN and CDR2 SVGIG (reference sequence). The CDR3 has 11 amino acids. CDR3 in DNA: TGTGCCTGGAGTGTTTCAGTAAGAGCTTTCTTT. This sequence encodes CAWSVSVRAFF.

The chain joins TRBV28 to TRBJ2-1; TRBD1 matches at 8 bases. CDR1 is MDHEN, CDR2 SYDVKM, per germline. Trimming removed 4 bases from V and 7 bases from J; junction bases left unmatched: 6. This CDR3 region has 14 residues. The CDR3 nucleotides are TGTGCCAGCAGTTACTCGGACAGGGCAAATGAGCAGTTCTTC. Its translation is CASSYSDRANEQFF.

This clone was picked up a small number of times. The gene calls are TRBV3-1 (or the pseudogene TRBV3-2) and TRBJ1-6; TRBD1 agrees at 9 bases. V was clipped by 4 bases and J by 11 bases; unmatched bases: 9. Germline loops: CDR1 LGHDT, CDR2 YNNKEL (reference sequence). The CDR3 has 15 amino acids. The CDR3 sequence is CASSRETGGPAPLHF. The CDR3 bases are TGTGCCAGCAGCCGCGAAACAGGGGGCCCGGCACCCCTCCACTTT.

The V and J genes are TRBV6-5 and TRBJ1-1; 7 nucleotides match TRBD1. The CDR3 spans 15 residues. Per the germline V gene, CDR1 is MNHEY and CDR2 is SVGAGI. V shed 2 bases and J 4 bases; nucleotides not matched to a gene: 7. CDR3 protein: CASSYPRGAGTEAFF. The CDR3 region has the DNA TGTGCCAGCAGTTACCCCAGGGGGGCGGGCACTGAAGCTTTCTTT.

This chain connects TRBV7-2 to TRBJ1-1, with 7 bases aligning to TRBD1. The CDR3 is 14 residues long. After removal of 5 bases from V and 3 bases from J, the junction contained 6 bases not matched to a gene. Germline loops: CDR1 SGHTA, CDR2 FQGNSA. The CDR3: CASSLQGSYTEAFF. In DNA, the CDR3 is TGTGCCAGCAGCCTACAGGGGTCTTACACTGAAGCTTTCTTT.

The V and J genes are TRBV7-9 and TRBJ2-7; 12 positions agree with TRBD2. CDR1 is SEHNR and CDR2 is FQNEAQ in the germline V gene (reference sequence). The V segment lost 5 bases and the J segment 2 bases; nucleotides outside the gene matches: 4. The CDR3 runs to 15 residues. The CDR3 bases are TGTGCCAGCAGCCCGACTAGCGGGGGCCCCTACGAGCAGTACTTC. It encodes CASSPTSGGPYEQYF.

This rearrangement joins TRBV7-2 to TRBJ2-5, with 13 bases aligning to TRBD2. The germline V gene has CDR1 SGHTA and CDR2 FQGNSA. V shed 1 base, J shed 5 bases, and the junction held 4 bases outside the gene matches. The CDR3 is 16 residues long. DNA of the CDR3: TGTGCCAGCAGCTTAGGAGGGACTAGCGGGGCGGAGACCCAGTACTTC. This encodes CASSLGGTSGAETQYF.